The present T cell receptor (beta chain) was sequenced within a study of tumor-infiltrating lymphocytes in oesophageal squamous cell carcinoma. TCRdb reprocessed the PCR reads via MiXCR and lists one record per CDR3 protein. This table holds about 20,000 distinct CDR3 sequences, around 40% found once. The CDR3 spans 14 residues. Germline loops: CDR1 SGHTA, CDR2 FQGNSA. The clonotype was recovered from a male donor with esophageal squamous cell carcinoma. The rearrangement joins TRBV7-2 to TRBJ2-3; D possibly corresponds to TRBD1 (5 bases). The closer fit of TRBJ1-2 to the DNA end suggests the J call may be wrong. Sequenced material: esophageal tumor tissue. The CDR3 nucleotides are TGTGCCAGCAGCTTAGAAGGTGGGGGCTATGGCTACACCTTC. It is translated as CASSLEGGGYGYTF.